The sequence of this TCR beta chain was determined in a study of CD8 T cells in ankylosing spondylitis. Overall study results and limits: It appeared that ankylosing spondylitis blood was characterized by a TCR beta motif of several highly homologous variants.

The sample holds many counts of this clonotype. Its antigen is as yet unknown. V was trimmed by 0 bases and J by 8 bases, leaving 11 bases between them. CDR3 length: 13 residues. CDR1 DFQATT and CDR2 SNEGSKA come from the germline V gene (reference sequence). Quantitative 5'-RACE with molecular barcodes produced the TCR beta libraries. TCRdb fed the 5' RACE reads into MiXCR, producing one record per CDR3 protein. This table has roughly 350,000 distinct CDR3 sequences, around 7.6% appearing once. This TCR was sampled from a male donor with ankylosing spondylitis. The sample was blood, either unsorted or a sorted T cell fraction (not recorded which). The genes are TRBV20-1 and TRBJ2-1, with D unresolved. This chain's CDR3 is CSARDPGIDEQFF. In DNA, the CDR3 is TGCAGTGCTAGAGACCCGGGCATTGATGAGCAGTTCTTC.